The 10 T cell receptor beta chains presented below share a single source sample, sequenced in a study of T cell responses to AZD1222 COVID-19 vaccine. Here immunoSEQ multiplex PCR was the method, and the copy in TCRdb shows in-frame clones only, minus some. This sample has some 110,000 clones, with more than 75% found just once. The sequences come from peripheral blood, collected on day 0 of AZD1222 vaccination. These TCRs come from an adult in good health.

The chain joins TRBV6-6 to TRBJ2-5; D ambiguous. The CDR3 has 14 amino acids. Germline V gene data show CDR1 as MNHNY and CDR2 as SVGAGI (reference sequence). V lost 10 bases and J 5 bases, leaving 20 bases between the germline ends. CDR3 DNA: TGTGCCACCCACGGGTCCCCGGATGTGGAGACCCAGTACTTC. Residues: CATHGSPDVETQYF.

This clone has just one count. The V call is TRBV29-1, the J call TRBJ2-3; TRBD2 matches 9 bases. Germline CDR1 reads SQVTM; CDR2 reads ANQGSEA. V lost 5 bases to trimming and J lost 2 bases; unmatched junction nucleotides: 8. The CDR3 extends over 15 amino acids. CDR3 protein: CSVTLASGVTDTQYF. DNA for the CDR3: TGCAGCGTTACCCTGGCTAGCGGGGTCACAGATACGCAGTATTTT.

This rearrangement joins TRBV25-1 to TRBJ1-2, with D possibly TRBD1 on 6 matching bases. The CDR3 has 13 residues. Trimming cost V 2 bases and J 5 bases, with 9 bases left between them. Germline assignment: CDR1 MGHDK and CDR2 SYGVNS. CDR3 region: CASSEGTRYGYTF. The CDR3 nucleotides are TGTGCCAGCAGTGAAGGGACAAGATATGGCTACACCTTC.

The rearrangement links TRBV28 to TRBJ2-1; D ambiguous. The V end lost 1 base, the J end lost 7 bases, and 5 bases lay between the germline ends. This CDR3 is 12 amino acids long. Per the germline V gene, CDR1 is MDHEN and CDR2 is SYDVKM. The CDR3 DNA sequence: TGTGCCAGCAGTTTATTGGGGAATGAGCAGTTCTTC. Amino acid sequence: CASSLLGNEQFF. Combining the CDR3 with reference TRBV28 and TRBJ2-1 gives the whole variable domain DVKVTQSSRYLVKRTGEKVFLECVQDMDHENMFWYRQDPGLGLRLIYFSYDVKMKEKGDIPEGYSVSREKKERFSLILESASTNQTSMYLCASSLLGNEQFFGPGTRLTVL.

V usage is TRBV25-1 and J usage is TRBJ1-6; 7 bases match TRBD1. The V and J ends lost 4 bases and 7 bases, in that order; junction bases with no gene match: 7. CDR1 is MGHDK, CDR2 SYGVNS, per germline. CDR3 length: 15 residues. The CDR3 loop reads CASSGRQGENSPLHF. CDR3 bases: TGTGCCAGCAGTGGCCGACAGGGAGAGAATTCACCCCTCCACTTT.

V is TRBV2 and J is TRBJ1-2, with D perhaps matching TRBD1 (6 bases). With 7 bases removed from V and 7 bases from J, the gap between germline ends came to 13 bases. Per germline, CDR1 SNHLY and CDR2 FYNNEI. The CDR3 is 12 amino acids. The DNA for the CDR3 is TGTGCCAGCAAAGCAGGGGCTACTGGCTACACCTTC. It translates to CASKAGATGYTF.

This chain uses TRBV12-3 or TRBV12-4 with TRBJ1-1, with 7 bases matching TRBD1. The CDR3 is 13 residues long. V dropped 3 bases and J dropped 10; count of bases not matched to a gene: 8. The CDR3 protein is CASSLIRTGRAFF. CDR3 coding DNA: TGTGCCAGCAGTTTGATCCGGACAGGACGAGCTTTCTTT.

The DNA for the CDR3 is TGTGCCAGCAGCAAAGCGCCGGGACAGAACACTGAAGCTTTCTTT. This gives the protein CASSKAPGQNTEAFF. This chain joins TRBV21-1 and TRBJ1-1; the table's D call, TRBD1, was not checked against the DNA. TRBV21-1 is labeled a pseudogene. The CDR3 has 15 amino acids.

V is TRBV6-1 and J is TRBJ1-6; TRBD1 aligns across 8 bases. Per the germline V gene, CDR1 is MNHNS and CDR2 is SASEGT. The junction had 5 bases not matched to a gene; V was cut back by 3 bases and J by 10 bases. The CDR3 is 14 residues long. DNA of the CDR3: TGTGCCAGCAGTGAGTCGTACAGGGGGTCACCCCTCCACTTT. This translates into CASSESYRGSPLHF.

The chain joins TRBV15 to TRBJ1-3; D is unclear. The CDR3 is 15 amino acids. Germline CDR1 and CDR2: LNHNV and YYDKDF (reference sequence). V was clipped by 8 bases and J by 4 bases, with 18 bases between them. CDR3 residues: CATGTVRRAGNTIYF. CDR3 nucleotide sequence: TGTGCCACCGGCACAGTCCGTCGGGCGGGAAACACCATATATTTT. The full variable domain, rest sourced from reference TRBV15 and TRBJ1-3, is DAMVIQNPRYQVTQFGKPVTLSCSQTLNHNVMYWYQQKSSQAPKLLFHYYDKDFNNEADTPDNFQSRRPNTSFCFLDIRSPGLGDTAMYLCATGTVRRAGNTIYFGEGSWLTVV.